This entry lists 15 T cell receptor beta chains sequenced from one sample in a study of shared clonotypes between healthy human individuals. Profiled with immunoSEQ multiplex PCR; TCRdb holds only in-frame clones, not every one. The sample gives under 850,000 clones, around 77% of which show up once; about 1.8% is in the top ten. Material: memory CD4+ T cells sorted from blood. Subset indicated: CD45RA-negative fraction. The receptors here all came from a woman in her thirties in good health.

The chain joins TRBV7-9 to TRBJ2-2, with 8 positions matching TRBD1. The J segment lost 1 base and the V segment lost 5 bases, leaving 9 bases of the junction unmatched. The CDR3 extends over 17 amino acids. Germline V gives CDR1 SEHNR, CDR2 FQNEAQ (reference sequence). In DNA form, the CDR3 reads TGTGCCAGCAGCCGGAGGACAGGGTCGATGAACACCGGGGAGCTGTTTTTT. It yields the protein CASSRRTGSMNTGELFF.

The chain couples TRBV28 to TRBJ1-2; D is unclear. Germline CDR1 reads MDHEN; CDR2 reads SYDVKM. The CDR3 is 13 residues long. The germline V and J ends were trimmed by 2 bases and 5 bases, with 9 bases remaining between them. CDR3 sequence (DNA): TGTGCCAGCAGTTTAACAGAGGGTTATGGCTACACCTTC. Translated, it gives CASSLTEGYGYTF.

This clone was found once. CDR3 sequence (DNA): TGTGCCAGCAGTGGGGACACCTACGAGCAGTACTTC. Amino acids: CASSGDTYEQYF. J is TRBJ2-7 and V is TRBV2; perhaps TRBD1 as D (6 bases). Germline V CDR1 and CDR2: SNHLY, FYNNEI. The CDR3 length is 12 residues. The V gene lost 4 bases and the J gene lost 2 bases, with 6 bases spanning the gap. Full variable domain (outside the CDR3, taken from reference TRBV2 and TRBJ2-7): EPEVTQTPSHQVTQMGQEVILRCVPISNHLYFYWYRQILGQKVEFLVSFYNNEISEKSEIFDDQFSVERPDGSNFTLKIRSTKLEDSAMYFCASSGDTYEQYFGPGTRLTVT.

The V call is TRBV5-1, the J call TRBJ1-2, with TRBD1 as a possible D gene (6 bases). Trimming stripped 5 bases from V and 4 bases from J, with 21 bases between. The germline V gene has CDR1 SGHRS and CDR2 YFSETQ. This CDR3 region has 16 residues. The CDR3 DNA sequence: TGCGCCAGCAGATCCCAGGGGCAGGCGCGGGGCTATGGCTACACCTTC. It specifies CASRSQGQARGYGYTF.

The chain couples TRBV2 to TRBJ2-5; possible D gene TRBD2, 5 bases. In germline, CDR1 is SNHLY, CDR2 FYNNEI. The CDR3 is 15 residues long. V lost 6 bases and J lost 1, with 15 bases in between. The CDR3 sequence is CASRGRATSQETQYF. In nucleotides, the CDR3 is TGTGCCAGCAGGGGGAGAGCAACCAGCCAAGAGACCCAGTACTTC.

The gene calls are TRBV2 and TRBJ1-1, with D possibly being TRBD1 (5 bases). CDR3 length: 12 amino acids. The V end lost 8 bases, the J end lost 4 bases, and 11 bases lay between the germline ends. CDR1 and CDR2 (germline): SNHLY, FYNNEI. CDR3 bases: TGTGCCAGCCGCAGGGCTCGCACTGAAGCTTTCTTT. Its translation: CASRRARTEAFF.

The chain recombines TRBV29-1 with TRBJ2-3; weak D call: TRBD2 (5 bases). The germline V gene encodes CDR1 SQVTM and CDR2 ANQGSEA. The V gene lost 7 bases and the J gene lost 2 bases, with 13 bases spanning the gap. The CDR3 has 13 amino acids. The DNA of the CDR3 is TGCAGCGCCGAGGTGAGGGACACAGATACGCAGTATTTT. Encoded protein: CSAEVRDTDTQYF.

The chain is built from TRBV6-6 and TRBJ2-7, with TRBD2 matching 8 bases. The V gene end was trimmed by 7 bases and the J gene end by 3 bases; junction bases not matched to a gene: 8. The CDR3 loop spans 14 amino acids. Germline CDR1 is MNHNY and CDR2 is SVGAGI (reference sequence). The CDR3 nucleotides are TGTGCCAGCACCCCGGGGGGGTCCGGCTACGAGCAGTACTTC. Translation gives CASTPGGSGYEQYF.

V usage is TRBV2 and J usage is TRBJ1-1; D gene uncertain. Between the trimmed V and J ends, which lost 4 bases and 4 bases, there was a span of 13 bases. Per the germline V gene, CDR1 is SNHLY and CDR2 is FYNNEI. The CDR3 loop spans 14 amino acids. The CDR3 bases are TGTGCCAGCAGTGTTAACGAGGGCAGCACTGAAGCTTTCTTT. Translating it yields CASSVNEGSTEAFF.

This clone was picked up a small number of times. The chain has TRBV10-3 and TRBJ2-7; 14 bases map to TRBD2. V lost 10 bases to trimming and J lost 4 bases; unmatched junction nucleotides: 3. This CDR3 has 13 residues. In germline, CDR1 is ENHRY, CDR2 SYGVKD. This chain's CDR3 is CATGTSGRYEQYF. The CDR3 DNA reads TGTGCCACCGGGACTAGCGGGAGATACGAGCAGTACTTC.

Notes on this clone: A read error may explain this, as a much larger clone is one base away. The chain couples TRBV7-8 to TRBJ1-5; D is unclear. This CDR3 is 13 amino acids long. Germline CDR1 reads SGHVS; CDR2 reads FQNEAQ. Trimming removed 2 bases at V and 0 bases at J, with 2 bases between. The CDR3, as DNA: TGTGCCAGCAGCTTAAATAGCAATCAGCCCCAGCATTTT. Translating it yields CASSLNSNQPQHF.

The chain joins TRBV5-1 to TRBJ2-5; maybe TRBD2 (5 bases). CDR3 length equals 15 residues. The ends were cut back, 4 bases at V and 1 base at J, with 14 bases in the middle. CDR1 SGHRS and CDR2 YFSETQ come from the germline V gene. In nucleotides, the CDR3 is TGCGCCAGCAGCGGGAGTTGGGCAACCCAAGAGACCCAGTACTTC. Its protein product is CASSGSWATQETQYF.

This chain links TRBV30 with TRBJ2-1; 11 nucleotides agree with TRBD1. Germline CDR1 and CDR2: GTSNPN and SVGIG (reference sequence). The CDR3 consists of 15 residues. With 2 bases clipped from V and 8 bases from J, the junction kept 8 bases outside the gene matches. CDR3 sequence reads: CAWSTGQGAADEQFF. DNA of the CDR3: TGTGCCTGGAGTACCGGACAGGGGGCGGCCGATGAGCAGTTCTTC.

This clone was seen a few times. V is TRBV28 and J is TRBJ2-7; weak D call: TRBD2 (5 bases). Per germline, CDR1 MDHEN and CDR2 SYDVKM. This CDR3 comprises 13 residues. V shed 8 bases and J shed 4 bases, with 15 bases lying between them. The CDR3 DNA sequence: TGTGCCAGCGGACCCGCCCGAGGGTACGAGCAGTACTTC. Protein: CASGPARGYEQYF.

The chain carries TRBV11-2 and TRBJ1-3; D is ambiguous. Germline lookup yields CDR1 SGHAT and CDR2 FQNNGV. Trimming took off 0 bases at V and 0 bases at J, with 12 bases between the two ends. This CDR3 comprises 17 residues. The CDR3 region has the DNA TGTGCCAGCAGCTTAGAGCCTATTAGCTTCTCTGGAAACACCATATATTTT. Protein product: CASSLEPISFSGNTIYF.